The 10 T cell receptor beta chains reported below all come from one sample, sequenced in a study of Graves' ophthalmopathy and Graves' hyperthyroidism. Beta-chain TCR CDR3 regions were amplified from RNA transcripts. HTBI primers primed a first-round RT-PCR, and a second-round multiplex PCR followed. TCRdb re-called the multiplex PCR reads with MiXCR, one entry per CDR3 protein. The sample shows roughly 1.1 million distinct CDR3 sequences, approximately 35% of them seen only once. Input material: peripheral blood or thyroid tissue (not recorded which). The receptor source for this set is an adult man with Graves' hyperthyroidism.

The chain recombines TRBV7-9 with TRBJ1-1, with D maybe TRBD1 (5 bases). V was shortened by 3 bases and J by 5 bases, with 25 bases between the two germline ends. The CDR3 totals 18 residues. Per the germline V gene, CDR1 is SEHNR and CDR2 is FQNEAQ (reference sequence). CDR3 residues: CASSFGPTGPGLGTEAFF. The CDR3 DNA reads TGTGCCAGCAGCTTTGGCCCGACGGGGCCAGGGCTCGGTACTGAAGCTTTCTTT.

The table lists this clonotype with a count of one. The CDR3 carries no conserved terminal phenylalanine or tryptophan, so it likely arises from a read error. The V call is TRBV11-2, the J call TRBJ2-7; D might be TRBD2 (5 bases). Germline V gene sequence: CDR1 SGHAT, CDR2 FQNNGV. The CDR3 covers 14 residues. The V and J ends lost 3 bases and 2 bases respectively, with 11 bases between them. The CDR3 DNA reads as TGTGCCAGCAGCTTGGAGGCCGGGGCCTACGAGCAGTACTCC. Residues: CASSLEAGAYEQYS.

Turning to this clonotype: It may be a read error: a sequence one base away is much more abundant. The chain couples TRBV19 to TRBJ1-2, with unresolved D. The germline CDR1 and CDR2 sequences are LNHDA and SQIVND (reference sequence). The CDR3 spans 14 residues. Trimming took 7 bases from V and 4 from J, leaving 16 bases between them. CDR3 loop: CASKPGETSYGYTF. CDR3 sequence (DNA): TGTGCCAGTAAGCCCGGGGAGACTAGCTATGGCTACACCTTC.

The chain employs TRBV25-1 and TRBJ1-2; weak D call: TRBD1 (6 bases). The CDR3 spans 14 residues. Trimming removed 2 bases at V and 6 bases at J, with 13 bases between. Germline CDR1 is MGHDK and CDR2 is SYGVNS. The CDR3 bases are TGTGCCAGCAGTGAAGACGGGGGCTTGAATGGCTACACCTTC. Protein sequence: CASSEDGGLNGYTF.

This clonotype was picked up many times. The chain joins TRBV19 to TRBJ1-5; D remains ambiguous. CDR1 and CDR2 (germline): LNHDA, SQIVND (reference sequence). CDR3 length: 13 amino acids. V shed 5 bases and J shed 7 bases, with 12 bases lying between them. CDR3 nucleotide sequence: TGTGCCAGTAGTCCAGTCTCCGGGCAGCCCCAGCATTTT. It translates to CASSPVSGQPQHF. The whole variable domain, remainder taken from reference TRBV19 and TRBJ1-5, is DGGITQSPKYLFRKEGQNVTLSCEQNLNHDAMYWYRQDPGQGLRLIYYSQIVNDFQKGDIAEGYSVSREKKESFPLTVTSAQKNPTAFYLCASSPVSGQPQHFGDGTRLSIL.

The gene calls are TRBV7-6 and TRBJ2-5, with 8 bases lining up with TRBD1. CDR3 length: 17 amino acids. The germline CDR1 and CDR2 sequences are SGHVS and FNYEAQ. V dropped 4 bases and J dropped 3; count of bases not matched to a gene: 13. CDR3 sequence (DNA): TGTGCCAGCAGCTCGGGACCTTCGACAGGGGTTGAAGAGACCCAGTACTTC. This gives the protein CASSSGPSTGVEETQYF.

This clonotype has at least ten counts. The chain is built from TRBV2 and TRBJ2-7; TRBD1 aligns across 8 bases. The ends lost 3 bases at V and 3 bases at J; junction bases unmatched: 10. This CDR3 spans 16 amino acids. CDR1 and CDR2 from the germline V gene are SNHLY and FYNNEI. The CDR3 protein is CASSDGRTGFYYEQYF. CDR3 coding DNA: TGTGCCAGCAGTGATGGAAGGACAGGGTTCTACTACGAGCAGTACTTC.

The chain recombines TRBV11-2 with TRBJ1-6, with D possibly being TRBD1 (5 bases). The CDR3 spans 17 residues. V gave up 5 bases and J gave up 0 bases, with 14 bases separating them. Germline loops: CDR1 SGHAT, CDR2 FQNNGV. Written as DNA, the CDR3 is TGTGCCAGCAGCCAAGAATCAGGGTCCTCCTATAATTCACCCCTCCACTTT. This encodes CASSQESGSSYNSPLHF. Variable domain in full (rest from reference TRBV11-2 and TRBJ1-6): EAGVAQSPRYKIIEKRQSVAFWCNPISGHATLYWYQQILGQGPKLLIQFQNNGVVDDSQLPKDRFSAERLKGVDSTLKIQPAKLEDSAVYLCASSQESGSSYNSPLHFGNGTRLTVT.

This clonotype showed up many times. The chain joins TRBV7-9 to TRBJ2-7; unclear D gene. V was trimmed by 5 bases and J by 3 bases, leaving 17 bases between them. There are 15 residues in the CDR3. The germline CDR1 and CDR2 sequences are SEHNR and FQNEAQ (reference sequence). CDR3 bases: TGTGCCAGCAGCCCCCACGGTCAGCGCGTCTACGAGCAGTACTTC. This sequence encodes CASSPHGQRVYEQYF.

This clonotype showed up many times. The chain uses TRBV7-2 and TRBJ2-7, with TRBD2 as a possible D gene (8 bases). Trimming took 4 bases from V and 4 from J, leaving 23 bases between them. The CDR3 length is 17 residues. The germline CDR1 and CDR2 sequences are SGHTA and FQGNSA. Here the CDR3 reads CASSSYPGGGAGYEQYF. The CDR3 coding sequence is TGTGCCAGCAGCTCCTATCCGGGAGGGGGCGCAGGGTACGAGCAGTACTTC.